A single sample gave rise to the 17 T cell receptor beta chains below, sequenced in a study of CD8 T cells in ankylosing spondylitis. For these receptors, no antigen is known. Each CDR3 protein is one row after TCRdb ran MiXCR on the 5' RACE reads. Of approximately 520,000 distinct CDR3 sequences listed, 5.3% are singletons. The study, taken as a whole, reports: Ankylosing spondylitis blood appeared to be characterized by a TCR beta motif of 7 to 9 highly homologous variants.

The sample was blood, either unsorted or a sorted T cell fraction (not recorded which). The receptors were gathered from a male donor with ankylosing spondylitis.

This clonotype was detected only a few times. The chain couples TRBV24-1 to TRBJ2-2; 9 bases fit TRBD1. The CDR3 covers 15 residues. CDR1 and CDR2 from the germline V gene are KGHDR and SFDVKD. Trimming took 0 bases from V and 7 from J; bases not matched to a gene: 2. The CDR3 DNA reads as TGTGCCACCAGTGATTTGACAGGGGGCTTCGGGGAGCTGTTTTTT. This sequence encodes CATSDLTGGFGELFF.

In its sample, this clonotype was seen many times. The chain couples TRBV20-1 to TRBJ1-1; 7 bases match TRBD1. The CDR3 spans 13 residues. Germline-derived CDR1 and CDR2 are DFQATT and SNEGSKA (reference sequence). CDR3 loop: CSTTGDWNTEAFF. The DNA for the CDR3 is TGCAGCACAACAGGGGACTGGAACACTGAAGCTTTCTTT.

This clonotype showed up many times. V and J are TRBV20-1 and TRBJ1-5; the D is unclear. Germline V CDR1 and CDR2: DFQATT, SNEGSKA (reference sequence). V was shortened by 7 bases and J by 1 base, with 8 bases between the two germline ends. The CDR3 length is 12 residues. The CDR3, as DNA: TGCAGTGGTCGACTGAGCAATCAGCCCCAGCATTTT. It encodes CSGRLSNQPQHF.

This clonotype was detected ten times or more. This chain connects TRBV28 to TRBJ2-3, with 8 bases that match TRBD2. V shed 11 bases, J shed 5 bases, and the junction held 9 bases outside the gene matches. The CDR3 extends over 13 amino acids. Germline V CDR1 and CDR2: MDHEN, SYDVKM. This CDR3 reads CAGRAGGIDTQYF. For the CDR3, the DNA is TGTGCCGGCCGGGCGGGGGGCATAGATACGCAGTATTTT.

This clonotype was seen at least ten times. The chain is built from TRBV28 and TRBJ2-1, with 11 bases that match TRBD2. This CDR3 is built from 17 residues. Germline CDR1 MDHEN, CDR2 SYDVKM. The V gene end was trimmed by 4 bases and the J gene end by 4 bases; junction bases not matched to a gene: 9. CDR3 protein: CASSSLPGLAAYNEQFF. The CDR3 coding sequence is TGTGCCAGCAGTTCTCTTCCGGGACTAGCGGCTTACAATGAGCAGTTCTTC.

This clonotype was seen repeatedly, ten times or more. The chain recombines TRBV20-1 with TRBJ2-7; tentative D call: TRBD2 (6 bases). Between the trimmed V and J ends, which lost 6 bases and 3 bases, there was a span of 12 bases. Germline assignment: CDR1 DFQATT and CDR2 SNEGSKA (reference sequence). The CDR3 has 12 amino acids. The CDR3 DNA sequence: TGCAGTGCGGGTGGGACTTTCTACGAGCAGTACTTC. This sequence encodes CSAGGTFYEQYF.

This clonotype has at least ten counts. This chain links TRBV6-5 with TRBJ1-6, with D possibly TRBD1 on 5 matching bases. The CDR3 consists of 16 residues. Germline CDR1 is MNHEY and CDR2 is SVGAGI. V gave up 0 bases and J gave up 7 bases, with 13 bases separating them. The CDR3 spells CASSYSKQAINSPLHF. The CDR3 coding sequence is TGTGCCAGCAGTTACTCGAAACAGGCCATCAATTCACCCCTCCACTTT.

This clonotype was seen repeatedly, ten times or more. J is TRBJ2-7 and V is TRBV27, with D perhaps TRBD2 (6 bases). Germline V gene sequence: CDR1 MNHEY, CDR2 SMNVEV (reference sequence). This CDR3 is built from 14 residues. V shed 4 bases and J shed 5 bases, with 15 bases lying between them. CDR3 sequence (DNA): TGTGCCAGCAGTTCCTATCGGGGGTACCACGAGCAGTACTTC. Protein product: CASSSYRGYHEQYF.

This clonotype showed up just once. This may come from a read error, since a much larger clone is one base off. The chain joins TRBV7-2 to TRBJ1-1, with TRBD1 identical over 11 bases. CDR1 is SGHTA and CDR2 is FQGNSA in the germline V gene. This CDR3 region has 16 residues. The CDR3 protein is CDSSPRTGGGSTEAFF. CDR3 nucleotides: TGTGACAGCAGCCCCAGGACAGGGGGCGGGAGTACTGAAGCTTTCTTT.

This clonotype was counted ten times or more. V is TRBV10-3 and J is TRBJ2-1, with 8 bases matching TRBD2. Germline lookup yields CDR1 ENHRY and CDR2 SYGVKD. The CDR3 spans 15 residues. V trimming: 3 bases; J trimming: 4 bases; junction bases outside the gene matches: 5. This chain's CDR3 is CAISEPSSGYNEQFF. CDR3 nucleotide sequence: TGTGCCATCAGTGAACCGTCTAGCGGGTACAATGAGCAGTTCTTC.

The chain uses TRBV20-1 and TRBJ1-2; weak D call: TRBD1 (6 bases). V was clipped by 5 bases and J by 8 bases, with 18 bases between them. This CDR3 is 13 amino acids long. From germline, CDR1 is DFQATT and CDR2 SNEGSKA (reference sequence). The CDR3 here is CSAYTGTAEGYTF. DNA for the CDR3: TGCAGTGCTTACACAGGGACCGCGGAAGGCTACACCTTC.

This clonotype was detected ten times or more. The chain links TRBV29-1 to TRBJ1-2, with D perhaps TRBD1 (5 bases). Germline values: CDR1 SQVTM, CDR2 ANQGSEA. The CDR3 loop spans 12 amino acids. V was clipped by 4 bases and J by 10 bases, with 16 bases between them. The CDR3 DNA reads TGCAGCGTTGGTATTACAGGACCAACCTACACCTTC. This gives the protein CSVGITGPTYTF.

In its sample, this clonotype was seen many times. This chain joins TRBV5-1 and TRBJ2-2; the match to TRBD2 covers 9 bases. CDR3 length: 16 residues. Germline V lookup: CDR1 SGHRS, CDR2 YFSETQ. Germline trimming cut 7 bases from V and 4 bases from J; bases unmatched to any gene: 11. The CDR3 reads CASSEAGGPGTGELFF. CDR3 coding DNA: TGCGCCAGCTCCGAGGCGGGGGGGCCCGGCACCGGGGAGCTGTTTTTT.

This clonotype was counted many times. The CDR3 loop is CASNMNRPDNEQFF. CDR3 bases: TGTGCCAGCAATATGAATCGGCCGGACAATGAGCAGTTCTTC. The chain couples TRBV2 to TRBJ2-1; D call uncertain. The CDR3 loop spans 14 amino acids. CDR1 and CDR2 from the germline V gene are SNHLY and FYNNEI. Trimming took 7 bases from V and 5 from J, leaving 15 bases between them.

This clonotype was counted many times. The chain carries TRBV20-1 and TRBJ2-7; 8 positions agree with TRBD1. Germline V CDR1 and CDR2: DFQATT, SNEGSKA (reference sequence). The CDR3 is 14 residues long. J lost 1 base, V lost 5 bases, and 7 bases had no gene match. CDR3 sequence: CSAASGGISYEQYF. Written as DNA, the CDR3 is TGCAGTGCTGCCTCAGGGGGCATATCCTACGAGCAGTACTTC.

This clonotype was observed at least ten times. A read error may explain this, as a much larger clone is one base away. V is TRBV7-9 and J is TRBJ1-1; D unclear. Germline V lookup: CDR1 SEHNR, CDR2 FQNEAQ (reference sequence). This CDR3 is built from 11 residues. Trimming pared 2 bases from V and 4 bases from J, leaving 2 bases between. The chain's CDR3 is CASSLITEAFF. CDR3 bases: TGTGCCAGCAGCTTAATCACTGAAGCTTTCTTT.

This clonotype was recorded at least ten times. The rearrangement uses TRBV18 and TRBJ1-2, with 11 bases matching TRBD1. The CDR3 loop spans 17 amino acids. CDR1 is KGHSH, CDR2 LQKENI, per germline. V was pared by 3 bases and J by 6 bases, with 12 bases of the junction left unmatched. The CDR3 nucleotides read TGTGCCAGCTCACCCGGACAGGGGGCAAGTATGGAGGATGGCTACACCTTC. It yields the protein CASSPGQGASMEDGYTF.